This entry lists 32 T cell receptor beta chains sequenced from one sample in a study of blood T cell repertoires in COVID-19. Repertoires were generated with immunoSEQ multiplex PCR, while TCRdb's copy carries only in-frame clones and drops some. The sample comprises roughly 18,000 clones, around 80% of which are singletons, and 9.5% to 12% rests with the top ten. Material: peripheral blood. The receptors were sampled from a man aged 80 or over with acute or convalescent COVID-19.

Only a few counts were recorded for this clone. V usage is TRBV19 and J usage is TRBJ1-5, with D unclear. CDR1 is LNHDA and CDR2 is SQIVND in the germline V gene (reference sequence). The CDR3 spans 15 residues. Trimming cost V 2 bases and J 6 bases, with 14 bases left between them. CDR3 sequence reads: CASSISLGGPQPQHF. The CDR3 DNA is TGTGCCAGTAGTATATCTCTCGGAGGACCTCAGCCCCAGCATTTT.

This sequence joins TRBV30 and TRBJ1-5; the D is unclear. Germline assignment: CDR1 GTSNPN and CDR2 SVGIG (reference sequence). Trimming cost V 2 bases and J 3 bases, with 11 bases left between them. CDR3 size: 14 residues. CDR3 residues: CAWSSGNLNQPQHF. The CDR3 DNA sequence: TGTGCCTGGAGTAGCGGTAACCTCAATCAGCCCCAGCATTTT.

The CDR3 coding sequence is TGTGCCAGCAGCGTAGCGACAGGGACAGTCTCCGGGGAGCTGTTTTTT. Its translation: CASSVATGTVSGELFF. The chain links TRBV9 to TRBJ2-2, with 7 bases identical to TRBD1. The germline V gene encodes CDR1 SGDLS and CDR2 YYNGEE. V shed 0 bases, J shed 6 bases, and the junction held 8 bases outside the gene matches. This CDR3 region has 16 residues.

The sample holds one count of this clone. This sequence joins TRBV25-1 and TRBJ1-3, with D perhaps matching TRBD1 (5 bases). CDR1 is MGHDK, CDR2 SYGVNS, per germline. This CDR3 is 14 amino acids long. Trimming pared 3 bases from V and 2 bases from J, leaving 8 bases between. The CDR3 spells CASSDPGAGNTIYF. The CDR3 DNA is TGTGCCAGCAGTGATCCGGGGGCTGGAAACACCATATATTTT.

The gene calls are TRBV18 and TRBJ2-3; D remains ambiguous. V dropped 3 bases and J dropped 4 bases, with 11 bases sitting between them. CDR1 KGHSH and CDR2 LQKENI come from the germline V gene. This CDR3 region has 14 residues. The CDR3 reads CASSPVSGSDTQYF. CDR3 DNA sequence: TGTGCCAGCTCACCCGTCTCAGGTTCAGATACGCAGTATTTT.

The chain uses TRBV7-2 and TRBJ1-5, with D tentatively TRBD1 (6 bases). The V end lost 0 bases, the J end lost 7 bases, and 13 bases lay between the germline ends. The germline V gene encodes CDR1 SGHTA and CDR2 FQGNSA. This CDR3 region has 15 residues. The CDR3 DNA reads as TGTGCCAGCAGCTTAGCGAGCCAGGGGAAGCAGCCCCAGCATTTT. The encoded protein is CASSLASQGKQPQHF.

The V gene is TRBV29-1, the J gene TRBJ2-5; maybe TRBD2 (7 bases). CDR3 length: 14 residues. From germline, CDR1 is SQVTM and CDR2 ANQGSEA. The V end lost 7 bases, the J end lost 3 bases, and 18 bases lay between the germline ends. CDR3 nucleotides: TGCAGCGCTGGGGGCCTAGCGGTGAAAGAGACCCAGTACTTC. This codes for CSAGGLAVKETQYF.

The gene calls are TRBV9 and TRBJ2-1, with 7 nucleotides matching TRBD1. The V segment lost 4 bases and the J segment 0 bases; nucleotides outside the gene matches: 10. The CDR3 is 17 amino acids. Germline V gene sequence: CDR1 SGDLS, CDR2 YYNGEE. As DNA, the CDR3 is TGTGCCAGCAGCCCCCCCCCGACAGGGAGCTCCTACAATGAGCAGTTCTTC. Protein: CASSPPPTGSSYNEQFF.

This chain uses TRBV19 with TRBJ2-4, with 9 bases identical to TRBD1. The CDR3 is made up of 18 amino acids. CDR1 and CDR2 (germline): LNHDA, SQIVND (reference sequence). The J segment lost 1 base and the V segment lost 5 bases, leaving 12 bases of the junction unmatched. The CDR3 DNA follows: TGTGCCAGTAGTCCTTTGACCGGGACAGGGTTTGCCAAAAACATTCAGTACTTC. Its protein is CASSPLTGTGFAKNIQYF.

The chain combines TRBV19 with TRBJ1-6; 8 bases are a match to TRBD1. V lost 1 base and J lost 7; bases outside the gene matches: 9. This CDR3 contains 17 residues. From germline, CDR1 is LNHDA and CDR2 SQIVND (reference sequence). The CDR3 nucleotides read TGTGCCAGTAGTATAGGGGAACGACAGGGGCGAAATTCACCCCTCCACTTT. As protein: CASSIGERQGRNSPLHF.

The V call is TRBV2, the J call TRBJ2-5, with a weak D call TRBD2 (5 bases). Germline CDR1 is SNHLY and CDR2 is FYNNEI. The CDR3 sequence is 14 residues long. Trimming left V 6 bases short and J 4 bases short, with 15 bases between. The CDR3 loop is CASRQRAALETQYF. CDR3 DNA: TGTGCCAGCAGACAGAGGGCTGCGTTAGAGACCCAGTACTTC.

The V gene is TRBV19, the J gene TRBJ2-5; a weak D match, TRBD2 (5 bases). The germline V gene has CDR1 LNHDA and CDR2 SQIVND (reference sequence). The germline V and J ends were trimmed by 7 bases and 5 bases, with 23 bases remaining between them. The CDR3 consists of 16 residues. The CDR3 loop reads CASTPKTGLPRETQYF. The CDR3 DNA sequence: TGTGCCAGTACCCCAAAGACCGGACTGCCGCGGGAGACCCAGTACTTC. Full variable domain (remainder filled in from reference TRBV19 and TRBJ2-5): DGGITQSPKYLFRKEGQNVTLSCEQNLNHDAMYWYRQDPGQGLRLIYYSQIVNDFQKGDIAEGYSVSREKKESFPLTVTSAQKNPTAFYLCASTPKTGLPRETQYFGPGTRLLVL.

The rearrangement links TRBV11-2 to TRBJ2-1, with D perhaps TRBD2 (6 bases). The CDR3 is 12 residues long. The germline gives CDR1 SGHAT, CDR2 FQNNGV. V was pared by 7 bases and J by 9 bases, with 13 bases between. The CDR3 here is CASNSLGGEQFF. In DNA, the CDR3 is TGTGCCAGCAACTCTCTCGGGGGTGAGCAGTTCTTC.

The chain links TRBV20-1 to TRBJ1-5; TRBD1 might be the D (5 bases). CDR1 is DFQATT, CDR2 SNEGSKA, per germline (reference sequence). V lost 3 bases, J lost 4 bases, and 13 bases lay in between. The CDR3 is made up of 14 amino acids. The chain's CDR3 is CSASKGSGNQPQHF. The CDR3 DNA follows: TGCAGTGCTAGTAAAGGGTCAGGGAATCAGCCCCAGCATTTT.

The table lists this clone with a count of one. The rearrangement links TRBV4-1 to TRBJ2-5; 13 bases align to TRBD2. Germline loops: CDR1 MGHRA, CDR2 YSYEKL. CDR3 size: 17 residues. V shed 0 bases, J shed 4 bases, and the junction held 5 bases outside the gene matches. DNA of the CDR3: TGCGCCAGCAGCCAAGATCGACTAGCGGGGGGCGGAGAGACCCAGTACTTC. It translates to CASSQDRLAGGGETQYF.

The J gene is TRBJ2-1, the V gene TRBV19, with TRBD2 as a possible D gene (6 bases). The CDR3 is 15 amino acids. The V gene's germline CDR1 is LNHDA and CDR2 SQIVND (reference sequence). Trimming pared 3 bases from V and 4 bases from J, leaving 13 bases between. The CDR3 sequence is CASSMVSGPYNEQFF. The CDR3 nucleotides are TGTGCCAGTAGTATGGTGAGCGGGCCTTACAATGAGCAGTTCTTC.

The chain couples TRBV4-2 to TRBJ2-7; tentative D call: TRBD2 (7 bases). This CDR3 region has 17 residues. Trimming removed 0 bases at V and 2 bases at J, with 17 bases between. Germline lookup yields CDR1 LGHNA and CDR2 YNFKEQ. CDR3 loop: CASSQDLAGALTYEQYF. The CDR3 region has the DNA TGTGCCAGCAGCCAAGACCTGGCGGGGGCCCTGACCTACGAGCAGTACTTC.

The genes are TRBV18 and TRBJ1-5, with 10 bases that match TRBD1. The CDR3 is 16 amino acids. The V and J ends lost 2 bases and 4 bases, in that order; junction bases with no gene match: 5. Germline CDR1 reads KGHSH; CDR2 reads LQKENI. Written as DNA, the CDR3 is TGTGCCAGCTCACCATCAGGACAGGGGGTTAATCAGCCCCAGCATTTT. Its translation is CASSPSGQGVNQPQHF.

The CDR3 bases are TGTGCCAGCAGCGACCCGGGACTAGCTAGCACAGATACGCAGTATTTT. Its translation is CASSDPGLASTDTQYF. This rearrangement joins TRBV7-2 to TRBJ2-3; 9 bases line up with TRBD2. Germline loops: CDR1 SGHTA, CDR2 FQGNSA. V lost 5 bases to trimming and J lost 0 bases; unmatched junction nucleotides: 6. This CDR3 spans 16 amino acids.

This sequence joins TRBV30 and TRBJ2-1; TRBD1 is a possible D gene (6 bases). Germline V gives CDR1 GTSNPN, CDR2 SVGIG (reference sequence). The CDR3 extends over 14 amino acids. The germline V and J ends were trimmed by 4 bases and 5 bases, with 15 bases remaining between them. As DNA, the CDR3 is TGTGCCTGGATCCCCGGGACACAACACAATGAGCAGTTCTTC. Translating gives CAWIPGTQHNEQFF.

The rearrangement joins TRBV5-8 to TRBJ1-1, with D possibly being TRBD1 (5 bases). Germline CDR1 reads SGHTS; CDR2 reads YDEGEE. The CDR3 runs to 14 residues. Trimming stripped 0 bases from V and 1 base from J, with 7 bases between. CDR3: CASSLGGANTEAFF. As DNA, the CDR3 is TGTGCCAGCAGCTTGGGGGGCGCGAACACTGAAGCTTTCTTT.

The chain links TRBV6-2 or TRBV6-3 to TRBJ2-3; tentative D call: TRBD2 (6 bases). Germline V gene lookup returns CDR1 MNHEY and CDR2 SVGEGT. The CDR3 extends over 16 amino acids. V gave up 5 bases and J gave up 2 bases, with 17 bases separating them. The CDR3 DNA sequence: TGTGCCAGCAGTCCAAATGGACTACCTTTCACAGATACGCAGTATTTT. Amino acids: CASSPNGLPFTDTQYF.

In DNA form, the CDR3 reads TGTGCCAGCAGCTTCGAAAGGGGGTGGGATCAGCCCCAGCATTTT. Amino acid sequence: CASSFERGWDQPQHF. The rearrangement joins TRBV7-8 to TRBJ1-5; perhaps TRBD1 as D (6 bases). The CDR3 totals 15 residues. V was cut by 3 bases and J by 5 bases, with 14 bases left in between. Germline V gene data show CDR1 as SGHVS and CDR2 as FQNEAQ. The full variable domain, completed using reference TRBV7-8 and TRBJ1-5, is GAGVSQSPRYKVAKRGQDVALRCDPISGHVSLFWYQQALGQGPEFLTYFQNEAQLDKSGLPSDRFFAERPEGSVSTLKIQRTQQEDSAVYLCASSFERGWDQPQHFGDGTRLSIL.

The chain is built from TRBV10-3 and TRBJ2-5; 7 bases match TRBD2. With 11 bases clipped from V and 1 base from J, the junction kept 4 bases outside the gene matches. Germline assignment: CDR1 ENHRY and CDR2 SYGVKD. The CDR3 has 12 amino acids. The CDR3: CAAGASQETQYF. DNA for the CDR3: TGTGCCGCGGGAGCCAGCCAAGAGACCCAGTACTTC.

This clone came up once. This chain uses TRBV5-1 with TRBJ2-7; weak D call: TRBD1 (6 bases). The germline V gene encodes CDR1 SGHRS and CDR2 YFSETQ. The ends were cut back, 3 bases at V and 4 bases at J, with 14 bases in the middle. The CDR3 runs 14 residues. The CDR3 sequence: CASSSGTLLYEQYF. The CDR3 region has the DNA TGCGCCAGCAGCTCCGGGACACTTCTTTACGAGCAGTACTTC.

The V call is TRBV5-1, the J call TRBJ2-5; 8 bases agree with TRBD2. Germline CDR1 reads SGHRS; CDR2 reads YFSETQ. There are 15 residues in the CDR3. The junction had 8 bases not matched to a gene; V was cut back by 4 bases and J by 3 bases. The CDR3 bases are TGCGCCAGCAGCATCCCGGGACTAGAAAAAGAGACCCAGTACTTC. It codes for CASSIPGLEKETQYF.

The gene calls are TRBV5-8 and TRBJ2-5; 7 bases align to TRBD1. V trimming: 4 bases; J trimming: 2 bases; junction bases outside the gene matches: 8. The CDR3 is 15 residues long. Germline assignment: CDR1 SGHTS and CDR2 YDEGEE. The CDR3 loop reads CASSTGQLLQETQYF. CDR3 nucleotide sequence: TGTGCCAGCAGCACGGGACAGCTCTTACAAGAGACCCAGTACTTC.

This clone has just a few counts. V usage is TRBV19 and J usage is TRBJ1-4; no reliable D call. CDR3 length: 14 amino acids. Looked up from germline, CDR1 is LNHDA and CDR2 is SQIVND (reference sequence). V was clipped by 7 bases and J by 1 base, with 10 bases between them. The CDR3 is CASKSGVTNEKLFF. In nucleotides, the CDR3 is TGTGCCAGTAAATCGGGAGTAACTAATGAAAAACTGTTTTTT.

The chain has TRBV7-9 and TRBJ1-2; D not resolved. This CDR3 has 15 amino acids. Trimming pared 5 bases from V and 4 bases from J, leaving 17 bases between. From germline, CDR1 is SEHNR and CDR2 FQNEAQ (reference sequence). CDR3 DNA: TGTGCCAGCAGCACCGGACTAGTCATCGGCTATGGCTACACCTTC. This codes for CASSTGLVIGYGYTF.

A few counts support this clone. V gene TRBV19 combines with J gene TRBJ1-2; 9 bases map to TRBD1. J gave up 7 bases and V 7 bases, and 10 bases lay outside the gene matches. Germline V gives CDR1 LNHDA, CDR2 SQIVND (reference sequence). The CDR3 is made up of 14 amino acids. In DNA form, the CDR3 reads TGTGCCAGTACCGCCGACAGGGGGGTAACTGGCTACACCTTC. This encodes CASTADRGVTGYTF. Full variable domain (missing parts from reference TRBV19 and TRBJ1-2): DGGITQSPKYLFRKEGQNVTLSCEQNLNHDAMYWYRQDPGQGLRLIYYSQIVNDFQKGDIAEGYSVSREKKESFPLTVTSAQKNPTAFYLCASTADRGVTGYTFGSGTRLTVV.

This chain joins TRBV6-5 and TRBJ2-7; 12 nucleotides agree with TRBD1. V shed 4 bases, J shed 3 bases, and the junction held 7 bases outside the gene matches. This CDR3 contains 16 residues. The germline V gene encodes CDR1 MNHEY and CDR2 SVGAGI. In DNA form, the CDR3 reads TGTGCCAGCAGTTGGTCGGGACAGGGGGCCGGCTACGAGCAGTACTTC. Protein sequence: CASSWSGQGAGYEQYF.

The V and J genes are TRBV7-2 and TRBJ1-2, with 7 bases aligning to TRBD1. The CDR3 is 15 amino acids. V trimming: 1 base; J trimming: 4 bases; junction bases outside the gene matches: 6. Germline V CDR1 and CDR2: SGHTA, FQGNSA. CDR3 amino acids: CASSLEPGGGYGYTF. The CDR3 DNA reads as TGTGCCAGCAGCTTAGAACCAGGGGGAGGCTATGGCTACACCTTC.